One T cell receptor beta chain is described in this entry. Antigen: not known. This entry belongs to a study of blood T cells in healthy people across ages. The J segment lost 8 bases and the V segment lost 6 bases, leaving 13 bases of the junction unmatched. The CDR3 has 15 residues. CDR1 is MDHEN and CDR2 is SYDVKM in the germline V gene. Study results and limitations: Higher diversity and more naive CD4+ cells were features of long-lived donors, compared to aged donors.

Healthy individuals of Caucasian origin from Russia, aged roughly 6 to 100, served as donors. Sample-barcoded 5' priming and a J-beta primer mix drove a second PCR of about 6 to 12 cycles. Every cDNA molecule carried a tag from a template-switch adaptor bearing 12 random nucleotides. MiXCR, run by TCRdb on the 5' RACE reads, gives a single entry per CDR3 protein. This table holds 630,000 or so distinct CDR3 sequences, around 32% found once. The source material was blood. The rearrangement uses TRBV28 and TRBJ1-2; 9 bases match TRBD1. This receptor was obtained from a woman aged 80 or over in good health. The DNA for the CDR3 is TGTGCCAGCAGCCTTAGGCCGGGACAGGGTAGGGGCTACACCTTC. Encoded protein: CASSLRPGQGRGYTF.